The rows below give T cell receptor beta chains drawn from one sample of a study of blood T cell repertoires in COVID-19. Sequencing was performed with immunoSEQ multiplex PCR; in TCRdb, only in-frame clones are kept and a portion is missing. The sample consists of 80,000 to 100,000 clones, roughly nine tenths of them appearing once. The sample comprised peripheral blood. The receptors originated from a woman between 45 and 60 years old with active or convalescent COVID-19. CDR3s include the opening cysteine and the closing phenylalanine or tryptophan. The D gene is left open where the match is weak. Size is stated for part of the rows, as once, few or many counts, or as a class when the clone is expanded.

j_call v_call d_call clone_size cdr3_nt cdr3_aa
TRBJ2-1 TRBV24-1 . . TGTGCCACCAGTGACACTTTTGGGGGGGCCGACAATGAGCAGTTCTTC CATSDTFGGADNEQFF
TRBJ2-5 TRBV9 . . TGTGCCAGCAGCACACCCTCAGAGACCCAGTACTTC CASSTPSETQYF
TRBJ2-5 TRBV9 TRBD2 . TGTGCCAGCAGCGTAGGAAACGTCGGGGGGGCCCAGTACTTC CASSVGNVGGAQYF
TRBJ2-7 TRBV5-6 TRBD1 . TGTGCCAGCACCCCAGGGGGCTCCTACGAGCAGTACTTC CASTPGGSYEQYF
TRBJ1-3 TRBV25-1 . . TGTGCCAGCAGTAACGCAGGGGATGGAAACACCATATATTTT CASSNAGDGNTIYF
TRBJ1-3 TRBV3-1/TRBV3-2 . . TGTGCCAGCAGCCATCACAGGGACACCATATATTTT CASSHHRDTIYF
TRBJ1-2 TRBV30 . . TGTGCCTGGATGCCAGGGTACTATGGCTACACCTTC CAWMPGYYGYTF
TRBJ1-4 TRBV4-2 TRBD1 . TGTGCCAGCAGCCAGGGACAGGCCTCAACTAATGAAAAACTGTTTTTT CASSQGQASTNEKLFF
TRBJ1-6 TRBV9 . . TGTGCCAGCAGCGAGGGGTCCGTAAATTCACCCCTCCACTTT CASSEGSVNSPLHF
TRBJ2-3 TRBV6-5 TRBD2 . TGTGCCAGCAGTCCAGGGACTAGCGCAGATACGCAGTATTTT CASSPGTSADTQYF
TRBJ2-3 TRBV19 TRBD2 . TGTGCCAGTAGTATAGGGCTAGCGGGGGGACAAGATACGCAGTATTTT CASSIGLAGGQDTQYF
TRBJ2-3 TRBV5-4 TRBD2 once TGTGCCAGCAGCTTTACTAGCGGGGGGCCAGATACGCAGTATTTT CASSFTSGGPDTQYF
TRBJ1-1 TRBV9 TRBD1 . TGTGCCAGCAGCGTAGTAGACAGGGGTGTCACTGAAGCTTTCTTT CASSVVDRGVTEAFF
TRBJ1-5 TRBV20-1 TRBD1 . TGCAGTGCTAGTCAGGACAGGGGGTCCAATCAGCCCCAGCATTTT CSASQDRGSNQPQHF
TRBJ1-1 TRBV7-8 TRBD1 . TGTGCCAGCAGCCCGCGGGACAGGGGAGGGACTGAAGCTTTCTTT CASSPRDRGGTEAFF
TRBJ2-5 TRBV5-1 TRBD2 . TGCGCCAGCAGCTTGGAACGCAGCGGGGTACGCCAAGAGACCCAGTACTTC CASSLERSGVRQETQYF
TRBJ1-6 TRBV27 TRBD1 . TGTGCCAGCAGTTCTGGGACAGGGGCAAATTCACCCCTCCACTTT CASSSGTGANSPLHF
TRBJ2-3 TRBV7-2 TRBD2 . TGTGCCAGCAGCTTAAGGGAGGGAGATACGCAGTATTTT CASSLREGDTQYF
TRBJ1-2 TRBV15 . . TGTGCCACCAGCAGAGATTACCTATCTAACTATGGCTACACCTTC CATSRDYLSNYGYTF
TRBJ2-7 TRBV28 TRBD1 . TGTGCCAGCACTCCAGGACAGGGGGCAAAGCAGTACTTC CASTPGQGAKQYF
TRBJ2-7 TRBV27 . once TGTGCCAGCAGTTTATCGGGGGGGCCCTACGAGCAGTACTTC CASSLSGGPYEQYF
TRBJ1-5 TRBV9 TRBD1 . TGTGCCAGCAGCCCCACGACAGGGTTTGGTCAGCCCCAGCATTTT CASSPTTGFGQPQHF
TRBJ1-1 TRBV30 . once TGTGCCTGGAGAGGACAGATGAACACTGAAGCTTTCTTT CAWRGQMNTEAFF
TRBJ2-2 TRBV2 . once TGTGCCAGCCGACTTACCCCGGCCGGGGAGCTGTTTTTT CASRLTPAGELFF
TRBJ2-1 TRBV3-1/TRBV3-2 . . TGTGCCAGCAGCCTTTCCGACGGGGGTTACAATGAGCAGTTCTTC CASSLSDGGYNEQFF
TRBJ2-1 TRBV24-1 . . TGTGCCACCTCCTACAGCCAGGGAGGCCCTTACAATGAGCAGTTCTTC CATSYSQGGPYNEQFF
TRBJ2-3 TRBV14 . . TGTGCCAGCAGCCAAGACCGGGGTCAAGATACGCAGTATTTT CASSQDRGQDTQYF
TRBJ2-5 TRBV19 . . TGTGCCAGTAGCCTAGCCCGGGGTCGGGAGACCCAGTACTTC CASSLARGRETQYF
TRBJ2-3 TRBV30 TRBD2 once TGTGCCTGGAGTGGAGGGCTAGCGGGGGGCACAGATACGCAGTATTTT CAWSGGLAGGTDTQYF
TRBJ1-3 TRBV9 TRBD1 . TGTGCCAGCAGCGGTTACGGGACAGGGGCTGGAAACACCATATATTTT CASSGYGTGAGNTIYF
TRBJ1-1 TRBV12-3/TRBV12-4 TRBD1 . TGTGCCAGCAGTTTTGGGACAGCGAGTGAAGCTTTCTTT CASSFGTASEAFF
TRBJ2-1 TRBV2 TRBD2 few TGTGCCAGCAGTGTCGGGGCTAGCGGGGCTTACAATGAGCAGTTCTTC CASSVGASGAYNEQFF
TRBJ2-7 TRBV11-1 . . TGTGCCAGCAGCCTCACCCTTCAGGGGGGTGAGCAGTACTTC CASSLTLQGGEQYF
TRBJ2-1 TRBV7-8 . . TGTGCCAGCAGTTCCCAGTGGAATGAGCAGTTCTTC CASSSQWNEQFF
TRBJ2-7 TRBV7-2 TRBD2 . TGTGCCAGCAGCTTGTCCCCTCCGGGGACTAGCTTCCACGAGCAGTACTTC CASSLSPPGTSFHEQYF
TRBJ2-1 TRBV19 . . TGTGCCAGTAGCCCCTCATTGCGGGAGCAGTTCTTC CASSPSLREQFF
TRBJ2-1 TRBV12-3/TRBV12-4 . . TGTGCCAGCACTCGGGGGGCGGTGGATGAGCAGTTCTTC CASTRGAVDEQFF
TRBJ1-3 TRBV9 TRBD1 . TGTGCCAGCAGTGGACAGGGGGCCCCTGGAAACACCATATATTTT CASSGQGAPGNTIYF
TRBJ2-7 TRBV5-1 . . TGCGCCAGCGGTATATACGGAGGGTCCTACGAGCAGTACTTC CASGIYGGSYEQYF
TRBJ2-3 TRBV6-2/TRBV6-3 TRBD2 . TGTGCCAGCAGTTCCGGGACTAGCGGGGTCGATACGCAGTATTTT CASSSGTSGVDTQYF
TRBJ2-7 TRBV19 TRBD1 once TGTGCCAGTAGTAAGGACAGGTACGAGCAGTACTTC CASSKDRYEQYF
TRBJ1-4 TRBV10-3 TRBD1 . TGTGCCATCAGTGAATCAGGGGGAAATGAAAAACTGTTTTTT CAISESGGNEKLFF